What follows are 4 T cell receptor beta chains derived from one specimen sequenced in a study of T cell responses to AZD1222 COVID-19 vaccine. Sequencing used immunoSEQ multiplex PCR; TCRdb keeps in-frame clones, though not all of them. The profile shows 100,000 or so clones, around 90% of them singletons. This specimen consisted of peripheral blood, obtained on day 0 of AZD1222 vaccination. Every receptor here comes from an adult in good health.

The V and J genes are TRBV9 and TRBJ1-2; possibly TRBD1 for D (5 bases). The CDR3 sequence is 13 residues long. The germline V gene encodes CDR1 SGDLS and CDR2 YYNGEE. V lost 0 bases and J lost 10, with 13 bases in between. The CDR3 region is CASSVGAGIFYTF. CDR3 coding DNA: TGTGCCAGCAGCGTAGGGGCAGGGATTTTCTACACCTTC.

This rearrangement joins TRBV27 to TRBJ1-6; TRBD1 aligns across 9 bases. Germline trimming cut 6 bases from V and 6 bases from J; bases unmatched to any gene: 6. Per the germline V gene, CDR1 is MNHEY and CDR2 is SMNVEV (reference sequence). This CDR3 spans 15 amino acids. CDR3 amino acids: CASRYRDRANSPLHF. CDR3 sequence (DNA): TGTGCCAGCAGGTACCGGGACAGGGCTAATTCACCCCTCCACTTT.

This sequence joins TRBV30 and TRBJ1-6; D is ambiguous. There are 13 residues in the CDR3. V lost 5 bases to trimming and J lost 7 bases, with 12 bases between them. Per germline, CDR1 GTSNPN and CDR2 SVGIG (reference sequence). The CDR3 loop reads CAWEEAANSPLHF. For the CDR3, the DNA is TGTGCCTGGGAAGAGGCCGCAAATTCACCCCTCCACTTT.

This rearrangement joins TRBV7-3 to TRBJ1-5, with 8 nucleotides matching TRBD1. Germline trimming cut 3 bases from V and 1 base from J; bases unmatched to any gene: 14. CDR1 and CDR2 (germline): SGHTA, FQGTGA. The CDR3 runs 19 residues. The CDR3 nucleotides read TGTGCCAGCAGCTTCCCGGACAGGGTAGGAGGTCCGAGCAATCAGCCCCAGCATTTT. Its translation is CASSFPDRVGGPSNQPQHF.